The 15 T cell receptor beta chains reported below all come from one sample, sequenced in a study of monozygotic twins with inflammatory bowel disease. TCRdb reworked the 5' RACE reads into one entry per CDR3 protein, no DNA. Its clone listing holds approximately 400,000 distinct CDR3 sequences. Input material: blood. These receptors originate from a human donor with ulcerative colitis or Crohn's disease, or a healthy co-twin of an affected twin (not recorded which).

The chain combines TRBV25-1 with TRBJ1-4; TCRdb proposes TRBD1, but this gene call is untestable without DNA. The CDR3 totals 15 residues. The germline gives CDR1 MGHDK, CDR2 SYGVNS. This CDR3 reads CASKASGHRSEKLFF.

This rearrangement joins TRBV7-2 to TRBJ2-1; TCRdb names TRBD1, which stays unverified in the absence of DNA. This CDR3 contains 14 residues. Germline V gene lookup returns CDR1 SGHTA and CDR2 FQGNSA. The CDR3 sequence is CASSLETGGDEQFF.

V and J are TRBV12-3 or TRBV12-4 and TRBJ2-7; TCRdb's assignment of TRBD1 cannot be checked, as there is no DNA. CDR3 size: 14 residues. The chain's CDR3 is CASSLETASYEQYF.

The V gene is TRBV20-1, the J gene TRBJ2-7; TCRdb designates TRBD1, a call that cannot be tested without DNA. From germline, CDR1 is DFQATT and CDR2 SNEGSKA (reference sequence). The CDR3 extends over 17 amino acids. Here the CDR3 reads CSASGPFRTGISYEQYF.

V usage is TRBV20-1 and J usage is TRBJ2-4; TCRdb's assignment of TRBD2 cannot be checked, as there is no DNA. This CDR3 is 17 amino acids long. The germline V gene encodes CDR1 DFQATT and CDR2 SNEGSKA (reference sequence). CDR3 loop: CSASLAGGPSAKNIQYF.

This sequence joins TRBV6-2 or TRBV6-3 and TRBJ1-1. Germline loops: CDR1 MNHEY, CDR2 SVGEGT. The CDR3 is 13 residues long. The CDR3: CASSRYGDTEAFF.

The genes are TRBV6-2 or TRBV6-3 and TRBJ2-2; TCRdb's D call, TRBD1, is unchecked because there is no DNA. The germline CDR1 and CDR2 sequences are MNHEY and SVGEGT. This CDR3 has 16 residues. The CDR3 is CASSTRQGWTTGELFF.

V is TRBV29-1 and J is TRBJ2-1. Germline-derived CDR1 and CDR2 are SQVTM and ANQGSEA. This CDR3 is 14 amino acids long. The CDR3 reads CSVGQTNSYNEQFF.

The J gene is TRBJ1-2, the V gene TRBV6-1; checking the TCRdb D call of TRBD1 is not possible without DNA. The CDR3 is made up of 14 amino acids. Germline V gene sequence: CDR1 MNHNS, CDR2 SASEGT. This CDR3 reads CASSEGDRVRGYTF.

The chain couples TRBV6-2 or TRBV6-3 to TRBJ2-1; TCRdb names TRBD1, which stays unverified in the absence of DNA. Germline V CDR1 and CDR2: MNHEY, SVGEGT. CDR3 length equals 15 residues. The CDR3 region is CASSYYGQGGNEQFF.

CDR3 region: CASSLDGRSLGEKLFF. The chain is built from TRBV5-6 and TRBJ1-4. Per the germline V gene, CDR1 is SGHDT and CDR2 is YYEEEE. CDR3 size: 16 residues.

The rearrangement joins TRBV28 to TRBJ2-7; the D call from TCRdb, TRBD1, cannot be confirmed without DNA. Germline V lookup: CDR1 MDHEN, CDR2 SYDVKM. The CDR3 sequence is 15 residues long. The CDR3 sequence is CASSSGPGGTYEQYF.

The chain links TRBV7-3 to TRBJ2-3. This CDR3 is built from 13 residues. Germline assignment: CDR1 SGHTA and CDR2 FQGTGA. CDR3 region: CASSPPQTDTQYF.

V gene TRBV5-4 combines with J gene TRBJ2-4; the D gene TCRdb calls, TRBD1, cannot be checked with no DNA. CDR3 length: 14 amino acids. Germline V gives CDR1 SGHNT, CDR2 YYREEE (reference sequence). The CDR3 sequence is CASSTIDQGDIQYF.

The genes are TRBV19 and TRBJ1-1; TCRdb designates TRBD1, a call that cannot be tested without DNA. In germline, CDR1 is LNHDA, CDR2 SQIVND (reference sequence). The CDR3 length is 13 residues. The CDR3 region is CASSIAGATEAFF.